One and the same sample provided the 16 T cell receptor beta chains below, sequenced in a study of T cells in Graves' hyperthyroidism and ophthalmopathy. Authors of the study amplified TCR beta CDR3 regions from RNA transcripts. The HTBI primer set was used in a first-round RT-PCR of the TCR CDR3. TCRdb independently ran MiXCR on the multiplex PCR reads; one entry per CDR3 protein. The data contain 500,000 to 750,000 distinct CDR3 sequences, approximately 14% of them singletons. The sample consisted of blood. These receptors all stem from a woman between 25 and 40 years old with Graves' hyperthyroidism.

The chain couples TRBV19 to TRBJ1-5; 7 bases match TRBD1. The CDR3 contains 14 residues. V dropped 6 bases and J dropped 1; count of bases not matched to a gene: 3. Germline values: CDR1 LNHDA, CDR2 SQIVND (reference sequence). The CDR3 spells CASRQGVSNQPQHF. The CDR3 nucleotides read TGTGCCAGTAGGCAGGGGGTGAGCAATCAGCCCCAGCATTTT.

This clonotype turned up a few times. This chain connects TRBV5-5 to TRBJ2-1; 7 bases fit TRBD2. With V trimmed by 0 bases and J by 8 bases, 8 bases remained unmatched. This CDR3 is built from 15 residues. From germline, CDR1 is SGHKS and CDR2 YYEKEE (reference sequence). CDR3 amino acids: CASSLVGGPFDEQFF. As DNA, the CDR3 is TGTGCCAGCAGCTTGGTGGGAGGGCCCTTTGATGAGCAGTTCTTC.

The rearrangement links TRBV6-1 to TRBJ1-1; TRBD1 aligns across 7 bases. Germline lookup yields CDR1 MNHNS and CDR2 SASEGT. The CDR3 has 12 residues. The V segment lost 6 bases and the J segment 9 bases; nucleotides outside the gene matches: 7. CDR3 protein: CASRGGTAKAFF. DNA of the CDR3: TGTGCCAGCAGAGGCGGGACAGCCAAAGCTTTCTTT.

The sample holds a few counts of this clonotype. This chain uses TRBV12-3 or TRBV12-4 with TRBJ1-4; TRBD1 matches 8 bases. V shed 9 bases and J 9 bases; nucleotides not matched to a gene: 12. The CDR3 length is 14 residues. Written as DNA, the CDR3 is TGTGCCAGTAGCGACCGGGACAGGCTGAAAAAACTGTTTTTT. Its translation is CASSDRDRLKKLFF.

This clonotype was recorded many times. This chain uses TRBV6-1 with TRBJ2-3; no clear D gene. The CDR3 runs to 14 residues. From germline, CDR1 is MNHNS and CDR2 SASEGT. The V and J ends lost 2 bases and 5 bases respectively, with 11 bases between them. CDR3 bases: TGTGCCAGCAGTGAAAAAGGTTCGGGAGATACGCAGTATTTT. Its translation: CASSEKGSGDTQYF.

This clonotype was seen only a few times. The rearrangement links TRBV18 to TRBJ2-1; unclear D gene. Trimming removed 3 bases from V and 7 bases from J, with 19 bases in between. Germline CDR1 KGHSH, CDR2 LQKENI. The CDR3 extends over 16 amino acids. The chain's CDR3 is CASSPKTRSIQNEQFF. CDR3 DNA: TGTGCCAGCTCACCCAAGACGCGAAGTATTCAAAATGAGCAGTTCTTC.

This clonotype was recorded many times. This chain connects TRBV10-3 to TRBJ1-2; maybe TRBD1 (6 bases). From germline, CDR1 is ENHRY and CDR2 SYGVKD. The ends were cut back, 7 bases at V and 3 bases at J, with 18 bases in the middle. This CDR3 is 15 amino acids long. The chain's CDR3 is CAITSAGGADYGYTF. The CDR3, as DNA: TGTGCCATCACTTCAGCGGGGGGCGCGGACTATGGCTACACCTTC.

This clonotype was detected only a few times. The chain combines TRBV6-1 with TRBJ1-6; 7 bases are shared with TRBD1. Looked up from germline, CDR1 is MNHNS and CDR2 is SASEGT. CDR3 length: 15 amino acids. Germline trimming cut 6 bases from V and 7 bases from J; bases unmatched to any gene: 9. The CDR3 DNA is TGTGCCAGCAGACCCCCGGGACAGATCAATTCACCCCTCCACTTT. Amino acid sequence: CASRPPGQINSPLHF.

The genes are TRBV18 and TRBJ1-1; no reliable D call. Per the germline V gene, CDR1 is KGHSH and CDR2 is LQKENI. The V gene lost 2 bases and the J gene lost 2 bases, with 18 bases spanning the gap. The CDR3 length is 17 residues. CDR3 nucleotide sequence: TGTGCCAGCTCACCAGGGGAACTGGTGGGTATAAACACTGAAGCTTTCTTT. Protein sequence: CASSPGELVGINTEAFF.

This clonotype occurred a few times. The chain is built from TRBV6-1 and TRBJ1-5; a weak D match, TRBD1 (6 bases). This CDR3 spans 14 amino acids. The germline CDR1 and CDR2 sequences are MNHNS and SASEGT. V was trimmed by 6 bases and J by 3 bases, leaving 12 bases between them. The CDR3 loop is CASSSGVPNQPQHF. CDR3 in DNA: TGTGCCAGCAGCTCAGGGGTGCCCAATCAGCCCCAGCATTTT.

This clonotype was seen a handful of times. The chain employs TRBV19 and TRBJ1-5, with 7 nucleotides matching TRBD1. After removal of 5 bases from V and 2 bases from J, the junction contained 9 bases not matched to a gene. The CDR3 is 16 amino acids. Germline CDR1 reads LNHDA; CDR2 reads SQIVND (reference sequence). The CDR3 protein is CASSASQGQGNQPQHF. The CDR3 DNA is TGTGCCAGTAGTGCCTCACAGGGGCAGGGCAATCAGCCCCAGCATTTT.

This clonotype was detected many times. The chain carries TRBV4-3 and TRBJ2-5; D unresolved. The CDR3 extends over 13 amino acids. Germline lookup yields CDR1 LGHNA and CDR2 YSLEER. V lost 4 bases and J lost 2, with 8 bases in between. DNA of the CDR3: TGCGCCAGCAGCCGGCAGCTACAAGAGACCCAGTACTTC. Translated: CASSRQLQETQYF.

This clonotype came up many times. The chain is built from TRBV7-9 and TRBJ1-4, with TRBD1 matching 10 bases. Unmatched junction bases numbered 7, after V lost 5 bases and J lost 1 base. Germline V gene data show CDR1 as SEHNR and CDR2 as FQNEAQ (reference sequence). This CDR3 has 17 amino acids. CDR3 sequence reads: CASSQGQGDVTNEKLFF. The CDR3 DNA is TGTGCCAGCAGCCAAGGACAGGGGGATGTAACTAATGAAAAACTGTTTTTT.

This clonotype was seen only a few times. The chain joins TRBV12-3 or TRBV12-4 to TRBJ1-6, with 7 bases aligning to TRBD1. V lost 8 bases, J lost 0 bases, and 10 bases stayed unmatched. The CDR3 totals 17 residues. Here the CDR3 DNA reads TGTGCCAGCTCCCAAGGGGACAGCAGCTCCTATAATTCACCCCTCCACTTT. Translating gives CASSQGDSSSYNSPLHF.

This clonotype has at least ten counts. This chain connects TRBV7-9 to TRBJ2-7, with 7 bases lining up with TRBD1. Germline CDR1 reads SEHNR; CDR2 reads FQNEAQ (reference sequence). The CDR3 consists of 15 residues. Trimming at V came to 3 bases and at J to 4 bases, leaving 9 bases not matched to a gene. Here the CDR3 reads CASSLLDRVGYEQYF. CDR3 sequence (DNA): TGTGCCAGCAGCTTGCTTGACAGGGTCGGTTACGAGCAGTACTTC.

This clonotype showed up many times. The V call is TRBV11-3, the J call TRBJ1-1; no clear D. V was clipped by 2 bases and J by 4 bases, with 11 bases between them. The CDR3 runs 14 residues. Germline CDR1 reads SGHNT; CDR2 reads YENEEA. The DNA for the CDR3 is TGTGCCAGCAGCTTACACGGAGGGTCCACTGAAGCTTTCTTT. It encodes CASSLHGGSTEAFF.